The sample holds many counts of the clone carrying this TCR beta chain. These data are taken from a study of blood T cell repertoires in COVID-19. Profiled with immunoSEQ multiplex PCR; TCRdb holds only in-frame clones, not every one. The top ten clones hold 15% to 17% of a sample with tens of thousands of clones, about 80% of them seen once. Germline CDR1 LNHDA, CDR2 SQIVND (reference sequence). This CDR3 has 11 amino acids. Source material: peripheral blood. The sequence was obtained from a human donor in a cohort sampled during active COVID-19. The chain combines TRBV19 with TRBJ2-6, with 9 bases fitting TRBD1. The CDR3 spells CATGQGVVLTF. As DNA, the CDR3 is TGTGCGACGGGACAGGGTGTAGTCCTGACTTTC.